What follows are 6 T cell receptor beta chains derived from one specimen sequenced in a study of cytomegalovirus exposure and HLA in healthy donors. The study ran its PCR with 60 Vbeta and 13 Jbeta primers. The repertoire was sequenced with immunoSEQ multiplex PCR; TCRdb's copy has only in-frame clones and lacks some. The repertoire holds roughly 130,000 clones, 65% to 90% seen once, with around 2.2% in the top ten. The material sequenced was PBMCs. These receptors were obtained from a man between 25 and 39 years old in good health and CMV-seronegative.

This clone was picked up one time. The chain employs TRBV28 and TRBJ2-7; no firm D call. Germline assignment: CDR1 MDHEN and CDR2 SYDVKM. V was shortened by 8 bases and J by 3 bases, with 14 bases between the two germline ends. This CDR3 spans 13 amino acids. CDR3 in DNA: TGTGCCAGCTCTTGGCCCGTCAGCTACGAGCAGTACTTC. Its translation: CASSWPVSYEQYF.

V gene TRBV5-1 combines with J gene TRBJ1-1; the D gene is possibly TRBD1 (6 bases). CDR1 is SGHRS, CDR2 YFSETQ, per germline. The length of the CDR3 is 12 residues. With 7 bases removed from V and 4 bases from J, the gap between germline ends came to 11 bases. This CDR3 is CASRLGATEAFF. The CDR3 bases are TGCGCCAGCCGGCTGGGGGCCACTGAAGCTTTCTTT.

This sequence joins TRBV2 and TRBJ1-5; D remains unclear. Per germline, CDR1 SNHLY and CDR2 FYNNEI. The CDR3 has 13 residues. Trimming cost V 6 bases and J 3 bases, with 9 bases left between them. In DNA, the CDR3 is TGTGCCAGCAGGACGGAGCACAATCAGCCCCAGCATTTT. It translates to CASRTEHNQPQHF. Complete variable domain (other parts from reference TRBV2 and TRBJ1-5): EPEVTQTPSHQVTQMGQEVILRCVPISNHLYFYWYRQILGQKVEFLVSFYNNEISEKSEIFDDQFSVERPDGSNFTLKIRSTKLEDSAMYFCASRTEHNQPQHFGDGTRLSIL.

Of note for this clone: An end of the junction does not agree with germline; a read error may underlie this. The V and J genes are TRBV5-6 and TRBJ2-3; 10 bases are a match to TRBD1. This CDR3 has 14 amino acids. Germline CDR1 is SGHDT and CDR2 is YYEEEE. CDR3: CASTLGTGVDTQYF. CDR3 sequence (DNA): TGTGCCAGCACCTTGGGGACAGGGGTAGATACGCAGTATTTT.

The CDR3 spells CASSVGTGGFYEQYF. The CDR3, as DNA: TGTGCCAGCAGCGTAGGGACAGGGGGCTTCTACGAGCAGTACTTC. This sequence joins TRBV9 and TRBJ2-7; 11 bases fit TRBD1. Trimming removed 0 bases from V and 3 bases from J; junction bases left unmatched: 2. The CDR3 totals 15 residues. The V gene's germline CDR1 is SGDLS and CDR2 YYNGEE.

CDR3 nucleotides: TGCGCCAGCAGCCTATCCCTGGCAGATACGCAGTATTTT. Protein: CASSLSLADTQYF. The chain is built from TRBV5-1 and TRBJ2-3; D gene uncertain. Per germline, CDR1 SGHRS and CDR2 YFSETQ. This CDR3 contains 13 residues. The ends were cut back, 4 bases at V and 4 bases at J, with 10 bases in the middle.